Listed here are 17 T cell receptor beta chains from one sample, sequenced in a study of T cell responses to AZD1222 COVID-19 vaccine. Profiled with immunoSEQ multiplex PCR; TCRdb holds only in-frame clones, not every one. This repertoire shows approximately 120,000 clones, approximately 85% found once; its top ten account for around 4.4%. The starting material was peripheral blood, obtained 28 days after the second AZD1222 dose. The receptors shown here come from an adult who received the AZD1222 COVID-19 vaccine.

The rearrangement joins TRBV3-1 (or the pseudogene TRBV3-2) to TRBJ1-3, with D hard to call. The V and J ends lost 5 bases and 0 bases respectively, with 8 bases between them. In germline, CDR1 is LGHDT, CDR2 YNNKEL (reference sequence). The CDR3 has 14 amino acids. The CDR3 reads CASSFQYSGNTIYF. CDR3 DNA sequence: TGTGCCAGCAGCTTCCAGTACTCTGGAAACACCATATATTTT.

This chain joins TRBV5-1 and TRBJ2-3; 14 bases map to TRBD2. Germline CDR1 and CDR2: SGHRS and YFSETQ. Trimming cost V 6 bases and J 4 bases; bases outside gene matches: 7. The CDR3 loop spans 16 amino acids. CDR3: CASTTGLAGGPDTQYF. The CDR3 DNA reads as TGCGCCAGCACCACTGGACTAGCGGGGGGCCCAGATACGCAGTATTTT.

CDR3 bases: TGTGCCTGGAGTTCGGGGGAGCGGTTCGGCAATGAGCAGTTCTTC. Its protein is CAWSSGERFGNEQFF. This rearrangement joins TRBV30 to TRBJ2-1; D might be TRBD2 (6 bases). CDR1 GTSNPN and CDR2 SVGIG come from the germline V gene (reference sequence). The CDR3 totals 15 residues. Trimming shortened V by 2 bases and J by 6 bases, and 17 bases separated the two germline ends.

V is TRBV27 and J is TRBJ2-2; 8 bases align to TRBD2. This CDR3 has 15 amino acids. V lost 7 bases to trimming and J lost 5 bases; unmatched junction nucleotides: 9. Per germline, CDR1 MNHEY and CDR2 SMNVEV (reference sequence). The CDR3 DNA is TGTGCCAGCACGGGACTAGGGGGGAGGACCGGGGAGCTGTTTTTT. Protein: CASTGLGGRTGELFF.

This clone was picked up one time. This chain uses TRBV5-1 with TRBJ2-7, with TRBD1 identical over 7 bases. After removal of 6 bases from V and 3 bases from J, the junction contained 9 bases not matched to a gene. CDR3 length: 14 amino acids. Germline CDR1 reads SGHRS; CDR2 reads YFSETQ. This chain's CDR3 is CASTLGQYSYEQYF. Written as DNA, the CDR3 is TGCGCCAGCACTCTGGGACAGTATAGCTACGAGCAGTACTTC.

This clone was recorded once. The CDR3 here is CASSLAGTDSNQPQHF. In DNA, the CDR3 is TGTGCCAGCAGCTTGGCCGGGACAGATAGCAATCAGCCCCAGCATTTT. J is TRBJ1-5 and V is TRBV5-5; TRBD1 matches at 7 bases. Trimming removed 0 bases from V and 0 bases from J; junction bases left unmatched: 3. Per the germline V gene, CDR1 is SGHKS and CDR2 is YYEKEE (reference sequence). The CDR3 is made up of 16 amino acids.

The J gene is TRBJ1-1, the V gene TRBV28; no firm D call. The CDR3 is 13 amino acids. V dropped 8 bases and J dropped 0 bases, with 10 bases sitting between them. Per the germline V gene, CDR1 is MDHEN and CDR2 is SYDVKM. The CDR3, as DNA: TGTGCCAGCCGTGGACTGTTGAACACTGAAGCTTTCTTT. This translates into CASRGLLNTEAFF.

The chain combines TRBV12-3 or TRBV12-4 with TRBJ1-2; 11 bases align to TRBD1. The CDR3 is 11 residues long. V lost 5 bases, J lost 14 bases, and 4 bases stayed unmatched. The CDR3 nucleotides are TGTGCCAGCAGTCCGGGGACAGGGGGTACCTTC. Translating gives CASSPGTGGTF.

The rearrangement uses TRBV5-1 and TRBJ1-5; a weak D match, TRBD1 (6 bases). Looked up from germline, CDR1 is SGHRS and CDR2 is YFSETQ. This CDR3 is built from 16 residues. Deletions cut 3 bases from V and 3 bases from J, with 16 bases between. CDR3 nucleotide sequence: TGCGCCAGCAGCTCCCAACCGACAGGATTCAATCAGCCCCAGCATTTT. This codes for CASSSQPTGFNQPQHF.

The rearrangement uses TRBV7-3 and TRBJ2-7, with 9 bases that match TRBD1. The germline V gene encodes CDR1 SGHTA and CDR2 FQGTGA. The CDR3 has 15 residues. V dropped 2 bases and J dropped 3; count of bases not matched to a gene: 5. CDR3 sequence reads: CASSLETGGIYEQYF. The DNA for the CDR3 is TGTGCCAGCAGCTTAGAGACAGGGGGGATCTACGAGCAGTACTTC.

The chain uses TRBV5-8 and TRBJ1-4; possible D gene TRBD1, 5 bases. Germline-derived CDR1 and CDR2 are SGHTS and YDEGEE. V lost 3 bases, J lost 0 bases, and 9 bases lay in between. The CDR3 extends over 15 amino acids. The CDR3 DNA sequence: TGTGCCAGCAGCTCGGACACTTCAACTAATGAAAAACTGTTTTTT. Amino acid sequence: CASSSDTSTNEKLFF.

V and J are TRBV10-3 and TRBJ2-1; TRBD2 matches at 12 bases. Germline assignment: CDR1 ENHRY and CDR2 SYGVKD. CDR3 size: 15 residues. With V trimmed by 4 bases and J by 3 bases, 1 base remained unmatched. The CDR3: CAISGTSGDYNEQFF. CDR3 DNA: TGTGCCATCAGTGGGACTAGCGGGGACTACAATGAGCAGTTCTTC.

The J gene is TRBJ1-2, the V gene TRBV29-1, with D tentatively TRBD1 (6 bases). The length of the CDR3 is 13 residues. Germline V gene data show CDR1 as SQVTM and CDR2 as ANQGSEA. Between the trimmed V and J ends, which lost 7 bases and 8 bases, there was a span of 20 bases. The CDR3 region is CSAPLSRGFGYTF. The CDR3 coding sequence is TGCAGCGCCCCCTTGAGCAGGGGTTTCGGCTACACCTTC.

At least ten counts were recorded for this clone. This chain joins TRBV4-3 and TRBJ2-1; D might be TRBD1 or TRBD2, each matching 6 bases. Trimming removed 3 bases from V and 4 bases from J, with 22 bases in between. This CDR3 contains 18 residues. CDR1 is LGHNA, CDR2 YSLEER, per germline. CDR3 bases: TGCGCCAGCAGCCAGGGGTCCTTTAGGGGGGCGGATTACAATGAGCAGTTCTTC. Translated: CASSQGSFRGADYNEQFF.

The chain links TRBV7-9 to TRBJ1-5; TRBD1 aligns across 8 bases. The CDR3 consists of 18 residues. V dropped 4 bases and J dropped 0; count of bases not matched to a gene: 11. CDR1 and CDR2 (germline): SEHNR, FQNEAQ (reference sequence). CDR3 residues: CASSSITKQGVSNQPQHF. Written as DNA, the CDR3 is TGTGCCAGCAGCTCGATTACGAAACAGGGGGTTAGCAATCAGCCCCAGCATTTT. Supplemented by reference TRBV7-9 and TRBJ1-5, the full variable domain reads DTGVSQNPRHKITKRGQNVTFRCDPISEHNRLYWYRQTLGQGPEFLTYFQNEAQLEKSRLLSDRFSAERPKGSFSTLEIQRTEQGDSAMYLCASSSITKQGVSNQPQHFGDGTRLSIL.

The chain links TRBV6-5 to TRBJ1-2; D might be TRBD1 (5 bases). The CDR3 has 12 residues. Trimming shortened V by 11 bases and J by 8 bases, and 18 bases separated the two germline ends. Looked up from germline, CDR1 is MNHEY and CDR2 is SVGAGI. CDR3 residues: CAVGPNYQGYTF. CDR3 nucleotide sequence: TGTGCCGTGGGGCCGAACTATCAGGGCTACACCTTC.

The rearrangement uses TRBV5-4 and TRBJ1-1; 7 bases align to TRBD1. Trimming cost V 4 bases and J 10 bases; bases outside gene matches: 13. Germline V gene data show CDR1 as SGHNT and CDR2 as YYREEE (reference sequence). The CDR3 has 14 amino acids. CDR3 sequence reads: CASSPGGANLGAFF. The CDR3 DNA reads as TGTGCCAGCAGCCCAGGGGGGGCCAACCTCGGAGCTTTCTTT.